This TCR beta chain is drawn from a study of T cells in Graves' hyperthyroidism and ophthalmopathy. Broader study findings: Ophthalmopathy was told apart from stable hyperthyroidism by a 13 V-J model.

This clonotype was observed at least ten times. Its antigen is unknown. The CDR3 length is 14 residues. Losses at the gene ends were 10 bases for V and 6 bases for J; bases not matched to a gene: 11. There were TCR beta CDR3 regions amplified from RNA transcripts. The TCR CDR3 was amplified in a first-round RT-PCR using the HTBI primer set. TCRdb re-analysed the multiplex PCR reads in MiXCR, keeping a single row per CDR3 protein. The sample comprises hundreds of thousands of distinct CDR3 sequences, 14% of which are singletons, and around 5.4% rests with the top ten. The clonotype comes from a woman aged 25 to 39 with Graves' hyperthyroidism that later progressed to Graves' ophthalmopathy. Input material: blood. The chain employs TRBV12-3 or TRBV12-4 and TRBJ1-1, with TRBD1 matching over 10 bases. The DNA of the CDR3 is TGTGCCACAGAACTTGGACAGGGGGGGTCTGAAGCTTTCTTT. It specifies CATELGQGGSEAFF.